This record concerns one T cell receptor beta chain sequence. Its antigen remains unidentified. The record has no base qualities; no much larger clone is one base away. The CDR3 contains 18 residues, cysteine and phenylalanine counted. Here the CDR3 DNA is all that survives: 54 bases in frame from base 1. After removal of 2 bases from V and 0 bases from J, the junction retains 10 bases not matched to a gene. Based on the germline V gene, the CDR1 and CDR2 sequences are SGHRS and YFSETQ. Donors were healthy HIV-negative adults with no recently reported acute infections or vaccinations. Only Caucasian adults living in Nashville, Tennessee, USA were represented among the donors. Magnetic negative selection was used to enrich CD4+ T cells, after which naive cells were positively selected on CD45RA and the negative fraction became the memory subset. Blood was collected by leukapheresis, and PBMCs were isolated by Ficoll-Histopaque density gradient centrifugation and then cryopreserved in liquid nitrogen vapor phase. Purity and quantity of every magnetically sorted T cell population were checked by analytical flow cytometry. Genomic DNA was isolated from each sorted fraction and quantified by UV absorbance on a Nanodrop 2000c.

The data derive from a study of shared clonotypes between healthy human individuals (dated by TCRdb to about 2020). Describing the broader study: The cohort comprised a couple of women and a few men aged 18 to 49 years. Blood TCR repertoires of several healthy adults were deeply sequenced to estimate repertoire size and the extent of clonotype sharing between individuals. To increase sequencing depth and limit assay-specific biases, different laboratories used diverse techniques to prepare libraries and sequence TCR repertoires. Each donor's leukapheresis produced roughly between roughly 0.85 and 10 billion PBMCs. For each donor, CD4 naive and CD4 memory were each given three plates, CD8 naive was given two plates, and CD8 memory was given one plate. Overall study results and their limits: About 4.5% of naive CD4, 3.5% of naive CD8, 2.3% of memory CD4, and 0.35% to 0.5% of memory CD8 clonotypes were shared across a few donors. Higher generation probabilities were observed for clonotypes shared by all four sorted-subset donors than for non-shared clonotypes. Sampling was restricted to blood, and TCR repertoires in tissue are likely to differ from TCR repertoires in blood. Naive subsets generally had larger estimated clonotype richness than memory subsets. Because the study included only a small number of donors, the genetic and exposure-history diversity represented was limited. Based on pairwise subsampling, the degree of clonotype sharing among donors was expected to be affected by sequencing depth. Rarefaction of sorted-subset datasets indicated incomplete sequencing despite the large sequencing depth.

TCR CDR3 regions were amplified from genomic DNA by multiplex PCR using the deep immunoSEQ assay. Genomic DNA extracted from each cell subset was distributed evenly over all wells of several immunoSEQ 96-well plates, and each plate served as one replicate. For sorted subsets, 200 ng of genomic DNA, equivalent to tens of thousands of T cell genomes, went into each replicate PCR. The purified libraries were quantified using a Qubit 3.0 fluorometer, sized with a Bioanalyzer 2100, and then quantified again using the KAPA Library Quantification kit. Each immunoSEQ 96-well plate was sequenced on its own single-read 150-cycle Illumina NextSeq 550 flow cell. Per the source publication's procedure: Because the immunoSEQ output included only junctional sequences and no quality scores, the filtering could not be the same as the filtering used for full-length reads. To assign V/J genes and CDR3, sequences were annotated against IMGT germline references using PyIR, a Python wrapper for IgBLAST v1.9. Reads with weak V/J assignments (E-value above 1e-6), missing CDR3, stop codons, out-of-frame junctions, or ambiguous translated residues were removed. A V3J clonotype was defined by an identical inferred V gene, J gene, and CDR3 amino acid sequence. Percentage overlap between repertoires was calculated by dividing the number of shared unique clonotypes by the size of the smaller repertoire. Repertoire richness was assessed with RTK rarefaction, the Chao1 estimator, and Recon v2.1 estimates of unobserved clonotypes. Generation probabilities were computed with OLGA for all TCRbeta clonotypes obtained by the gDNA method from several donors. In TCRdb, the immuneACCESS table is reduced to in-frame sequences with V and J assigned. These tables do not hold every clone; where another copy was compared, an unresolved V gene accounts for under half, and the others remain unexplained. The DNA gave D and trimming, while V, J and clone size come from that table. The sample table holds under 1,900,000 clones, of which approximately 98.5% were seen once. The ten most abundant clones make up approximately 0.4% of the sample.

Recombination connected TRBV5-1 to TRBJ2-1, with TRBD2 identical over 8 junction bases. The TCR sequence derives from a man aged 25-45 years in good health. Sequenced material: naive CD4+ T cells sorted from blood. In light of the paper, this sample's cell subset or site label describes: CD45RA+ positively selected. The CDR3 here reads CASSFLAGGYRSYNEQFF. The DNA sequence reads TGCGCCAGCAGCTTCCTGGCGGGAGGCTATCGCTCCTACAATGAGCAGTTCTTC.